Listed below are T cell receptor beta chains from one sample, sequenced in a study of PD-1 blockade in classical Hodgkin lymphoma. The data were produced by immunoSEQ multiplex PCR, yet TCRdb's version contains in-frame clones alone and is incomplete. This table holds over 85,000 clones, about 93% found once. The sample consisted of peripheral blood mononuclear cells (PBMCs), taken before the fourth cycle of nivolumab. The receptors come from a human donor with classical Hodgkin lymphoma. Both conserved end residues are part of each CDR3. A D gene is named only where the DNA matches it firmly. Not every row has a clone size; where given, it reads once, few, many or a size class.

j_gene: TRBJ1-5; v_gene: TRBV4-1; d_gene: TRBD1; abundance: once; CDR3aa: CASSQFGQADQPQHF; CDR3nt: TGCGCCAGCAGCCAATTCGGACAGGCCGATCAGCCCCAGCATTTT
j_gene: TRBJ2-3; v_gene: TRBV7-2; d_gene: .; abundance: .; CDR3aa: CASSFMGTDTQYF; CDR3nt: TGTGCCAGCAGCTTCATGGGTACAGATACGCAGTATTTT
j_gene: TRBJ1-2; v_gene: TRBV9; d_gene: .; abundance: .; CDR3aa: CASSVAPDNYGYTF; CDR3nt: TGTGCCAGCAGCGTAGCCCCGGACAACTATGGCTACACCTTC
j_gene: TRBJ2-2; v_gene: TRBV4-1; d_gene: TRBD1; abundance: .; CDR3aa: CASSQSQGAGELFF; CDR3nt: TGCGCCAGCAGCCAATCTCAGGGGGCCGGGGAGCTGTTTTTT
j_gene: TRBJ1-4; v_gene: TRBV6-5; d_gene: .; abundance: .; CDR3aa: CASSYSGVQEKLFF; CDR3nt: TGTGCCAGCAGTTACTCCGGGGTACAGGAAAAACTGTTTTTT
j_gene: TRBJ2-2; v_gene: TRBV6-5; d_gene: TRBD1; abundance: .; CDR3aa: CASSYLQGRTGELFF; CDR3nt: TGTGCCAGCAGTTATTTACAGGGGCGTACCGGGGAGCTGTTTTTT
j_gene: TRBJ2-5; v_gene: TRBV6-1; d_gene: TRBD1; abundance: .; CDR3aa: CASSMDRGWETQYF; CDR3nt: TGTGCCAGCAGTATGGACAGGGGATGGGAGACCCAGTACTTC
j_gene: TRBJ1-1; v_gene: TRBV16; d_gene: .; abundance: .; CDR3aa: CASSQYPDRTEAFF; CDR3nt: TGTGCCAGCAGCCAATACCCCGACAGAACTGAAGCTTTCTTT
j_gene: TRBJ2-1; v_gene: TRBV5-4; d_gene: .; abundance: .; CDR3aa: CASSPRDGALYNEQFF; CDR3nt: TGTGCCAGCAGCCCCCGAGACGGGGCCTTGTACAATGAGCAGTTCTTC
j_gene: TRBJ2-7; v_gene: TRBV27; d_gene: .; abundance: .; CDR3aa: CASSFSGYEQYF; CDR3nt: TGTGCCAGCAGTTTCTCGGGGTACGAGCAGTACTTC
j_gene: TRBJ2-6; v_gene: TRBV7-8; d_gene: .; abundance: .; CDR3aa: CASSVLGFASGANVLTF; CDR3nt: TGTGCCAGCAGCGTACTGGGTTTTGCCTCTGGGGCCAACGTCCTGACTTTC
j_gene: TRBJ1-2; v_gene: TRBV29-1; d_gene: .; abundance: .; CDR3aa: CSVEDLTGPANYGYTF; CDR3nt: TGCAGCGTTGAAGATTTGACCGGCCCCGCTAACTATGGCTACACCTTC
j_gene: TRBJ2-2; v_gene: TRBV2; d_gene: .; abundance: few; CDR3aa: CASSERENTGELFF; CDR3nt: TGTGCCAGCAGTGAACGGGAGAACACCGGGGAGCTGTTTTTT
j_gene: TRBJ2-5; v_gene: TRBV7-2; d_gene: TRBD2; abundance: .; CDR3aa: CASSSSAGVGQETQYF; CDR3nt: TGTGCCAGCAGCTCGTCAGCGGGAGTGGGGCAAGAGACCCAGTACTTC
j_gene: TRBJ1-4; v_gene: TRBV6-5; d_gene: .; abundance: few; CDR3aa: CASSYSLRSGGEKLFF; CDR3nt: TGTGCCAGCAGTTACTCGCTTAGGTCGGGTGGTGAAAAACTGTTTTTT
j_gene: TRBJ2-7; v_gene: TRBV30; d_gene: TRBD2; abundance: once; CDR3aa: CAWSVGSGVYEQYF; CDR3nt: TGTGCCTGGAGTGTAGGTAGCGGGGTCTACGAGCAGTACTTC
j_gene: TRBJ2-5; v_gene: TRBV28; d_gene: TRBD1; abundance: .; CDR3aa: CASAPDRGGSETQYF; CDR3nt: TGTGCCAGCGCCCCGGACAGGGGCGGTTCAGAGACCCAGTACTTC
j_gene: TRBJ2-7; v_gene: TRBV28; d_gene: TRBD1; abundance: .; CDR3aa: CASSLGVGQGVRSYEQYF; CDR3nt: TGTGCCAGCAGTTTGGGAGTTGGACAGGGGGTTAGATCCTACGAGCAGTACTTC
j_gene: TRBJ2-3; v_gene: TRBV9; d_gene: TRBD1; abundance: .; CDR3aa: CASSVGDRGHLLTQYF; CDR3nt: TGTGCCAGCAGCGTTGGGGACAGGGGGCATCTGTTGACGCAGTATTTT
j_gene: TRBJ2-7; v_gene: TRBV6-5; d_gene: .; abundance: .; CDR3aa: CASSYGQFLYEQYF; CDR3nt: TGTGCCAGCAGTTACGGGCAGTTCCTCTACGAGCAGTACTTC
j_gene: TRBJ2-3; v_gene: TRBV27; d_gene: .; abundance: .; CDR3aa: CASSLRLRFENRETDTQYF; CDR3nt: TGTGCCAGCAGTTTACGTCTCCGTTTCGAAAACAGGGAGACAGATACGCAGTATTTT
j_gene: TRBJ2-1; v_gene: TRBV6-1; d_gene: TRBD2; abundance: .; CDR3aa: CASSAAGGRVMEQFF; CDR3nt: TGTGCCAGCTCCGCTGCGGGAGGCCGTGTGATGGAGCAGTTCTTC
j_gene: TRBJ2-3; v_gene: TRBV29-1; d_gene: .; abundance: .; CDR3aa: CSVELEGRDTQYF; CDR3nt: TGCAGCGTTGAACTGGAAGGGCGAGATACGCAGTATTTT
j_gene: TRBJ2-7; v_gene: TRBV7-2; d_gene: .; abundance: .; CDR3aa: CASSLAGAYEQYF; CDR3nt: TGTGCCAGCAGCTTAGCGGGAGCCTACGAGCAGTACTTC
j_gene: TRBJ2-1; v_gene: TRBV7-9; d_gene: .; abundance: .; CDR3aa: CASSPYNEQFF; CDR3nt: TGTGCCAGCAGCCCCTATAATGAGCAGTTCTTC
j_gene: TRBJ1-5; v_gene: TRBV9; d_gene: .; abundance: .; CDR3aa: CASSARPGGDQPQHF; CDR3nt: TGTGCCAGCAGCGCTCGACCCGGCGGGGATCAGCCCCAGCATTTT
j_gene: TRBJ2-7; v_gene: TRBV7-2; d_gene: .; abundance: .; CDR3aa: CASSLDSFPDYEQYF; CDR3nt: TGTGCCAGCAGCTTAGATAGTTTCCCCGACTACGAGCAGTACTTC
j_gene: TRBJ1-1; v_gene: TRBV18; d_gene: .; abundance: .; CDR3aa: CASSPPVRRMNTEAFF; CDR3nt: TGTGCCAGCTCACCGCCGGTCCGACGGATGAACACTGAAGCTTTCTTT
j_gene: TRBJ2-1; v_gene: TRBV28; d_gene: TRBD1; abundance: .; CDR3aa: CASSPLFWGQGSNEQFF; CDR3nt: TGTGCCAGCAGTCCCCTTTTCTGGGGACAGGGGAGCAATGAGCAGTTCTTC
j_gene: TRBJ2-3; v_gene: TRBV7-9; d_gene: TRBD2; abundance: once; CDR3aa: CASSLSDRASGRTDTQYF; CDR3nt: TGTGCCAGCAGCCTCTCAGACAGGGCTAGCGGGAGGACAGATACGCAGTATTTT
j_gene: TRBJ2-1; v_gene: TRBV1; d_gene: .; abundance: .; CDR3aa: CTSSHASGRAVF; CDR3nt: TGCACCAGCAGCCACGCTAGCGGGAGGGCAGTCTTC
j_gene: TRBJ2-7; v_gene: TRBV21-1; d_gene: .; abundance: .; CDR3aa: CGGTSGRGGRDEQYF; CDR3nt: TGTGGAGGGACTAGCGGGAGAGGGGGACGGGACGAGCAGTACTTC
j_gene: TRBJ2-3; v_gene: TRBV6-4; d_gene: .; abundance: .; CDR3aa: CASSERLLDTQYF; CDR3nt: TGTGCCAGCAGTGAAAGACTTCTCGATACGCAGTATTTT
j_gene: TRBJ2-2; v_gene: TRBV5-5; d_gene: .; abundance: once; CDR3aa: CASSSQGAGTGELFF; CDR3nt: TGTGCCAGCAGCTCTCAGGGAGCGGGCACCGGGGAGCTGTTTTTT
j_gene: TRBJ2-3; v_gene: TRBV28; d_gene: TRBD2; abundance: .; CDR3aa: CASSGRGTSGVLSDTQYF; CDR3nt: TGTGCCAGCAGTGGTAGGGGGACTAGCGGAGTACTGTCAGATACGCAGTATTTT
j_gene: TRBJ1-2; v_gene: TRBV11-2; d_gene: .; abundance: once; CDR3aa: CASSVPLGNYGYTF; CDR3nt: TGTGCCAGCAGCGTACCATTGGGCAACTATGGCTACACCTTC
j_gene: TRBJ1-1; v_gene: TRBV7-9; d_gene: .; abundance: .; CDR3aa: CASSFTGANTEAFF; CDR3nt: TGTGCCAGCAGCTTCACAGGTGCGAACACTGAAGCTTTCTTT